The 8 T cell receptor beta chains presented below share a single source sample, sequenced in a study of T cells expressing NK-cell markers. TCRdb re-called the 5' RACE reads; one entry per CDR3 protein, DNA not given. The repertoire shows approximately 550,000 distinct CDR3 sequences; the top ten hold around 4%. Sequenced: blood T cells: a sorted CD56 or NKG2C T cell subset, CD4+ or CD8+ T cells, or bulk PBMC T cells (not recorded which). Receptors originate from a man aged 18 to 30 in good health.

The chain couples TRBV6-5 to TRBJ2-4; the D call from TCRdb, TRBD1, cannot be confirmed without DNA. The germline V gene has CDR1 MNHEY and CDR2 SVGAGI. The CDR3 is made up of 15 amino acids. The CDR3 spells CASNSGEGAKNIQYF.

The chain links TRBV12-3 or TRBV12-4 to TRBJ2-7; TCRdb gives TRBD2 as the D gene, but with no DNA this cannot be confirmed. This CDR3 is 15 amino acids long. The CDR3 region is CASSLPLAGDYEQYF.

CDR3 sequence: CASSAPTGGGEQFF. This sequence joins TRBV11-3 and TRBJ2-1; TCRdb lists TRBD1, though no DNA is available to test this call. The germline V gene encodes CDR1 SGHNT and CDR2 YENEEA. The CDR3 sequence is 14 residues long.

V is TRBV20-1 and J is TRBJ2-1; lacking DNA, the TRBD1 call made by TCRdb goes unchecked. Germline CDR1 is DFQATT and CDR2 is SNEGSKA (reference sequence). The CDR3 consists of 16 residues. CDR3 protein: CSARALGTGDYNEQFF.

The chain links TRBV2 to TRBJ1-2; the D call of TRBD1 rests on TCRdb alone, since no DNA is present to check it. The V gene's germline CDR1 is SNHLY and CDR2 FYNNEI. The CDR3 is made up of 14 amino acids. This CDR3 is CASRDGGTGYGYTF. Together with reference TRBV2 and TRBJ1-2, the CDR3 gives the full variable domain: EPEVTQTPSHQVTQMGQEVILRCVPISNHLYFYWYRQILGQKVEFLVSFYNNEISEKSEIFDDQFSVERPDGSNFTLKIRSTKLEDSAMYFCASRDGGTGYGYTFGSGTRLTVV.

The chain recombines TRBV12-3 or TRBV12-4 with TRBJ2-7; absent DNA, TCRdb's TRBD1 call cannot be checked. There are 14 residues in the CDR3. CDR3 protein: CASSFSRDPYEQYF.

The chain employs TRBV27 and TRBJ1-2; the D call of TRBD1 rests on TCRdb alone, since no DNA is present to check it. The CDR3 contains 14 residues. Germline values: CDR1 MNHEY, CDR2 SMNVEV (reference sequence). CDR3 residues: CASSLTGPEYGYTF.

The chain links TRBV6-6 to TRBJ2-1; the TRBD2 assignment by TCRdb is unverifiable without DNA. This CDR3 has 12 amino acids. From germline, CDR1 is MNHNY and CDR2 SVGAGI (reference sequence). The CDR3 loop reads CASRLGINEQFF.